This T cell receptor beta chain was observed in a study of shared clonotypes between healthy human individuals. Study conclusions and caveats: Shared clonotypes: approximately 5.3% naive CD4, around 3.5% naive CD8, about 2.5% memory CD4, over 0.3% memory CD8.

Sequencing was at deep level. The method was immunoSEQ multiplex PCR; TCRdb's version includes in-frame clones alone and lacks a portion of them. The sample yields roughly 2.1 million clones, 85% to 95% seen once. On this clone itself: Its antigen is unknown.

Naive CD8 cells comprised CD45RO-negative, CCR7-positively selected cells, excluding terminally differentiated effector memory CD45RA+ cells. This CDR3 comprises 13 residues. Trimming stripped 7 bases from V and 2 bases from J, with 12 bases between. Germline-derived CDR1 and CDR2 are LGHNT and FRNRAP. This chain links TRBV12-5 with TRBJ2-7, with D unresolved. This receptor was taken from a man between 18 and 35 years old in good health. Some clones in this sample may be carry-over from other donors' samples. Sequenced material: naive CD8+ T cells from PBMCs. Here the CDR3 reads CASALPPAYEQYF. The CDR3 coding sequence is TGTGCTAGTGCCTTGCCCCCGGCCTACGAGCAGTACTTC.